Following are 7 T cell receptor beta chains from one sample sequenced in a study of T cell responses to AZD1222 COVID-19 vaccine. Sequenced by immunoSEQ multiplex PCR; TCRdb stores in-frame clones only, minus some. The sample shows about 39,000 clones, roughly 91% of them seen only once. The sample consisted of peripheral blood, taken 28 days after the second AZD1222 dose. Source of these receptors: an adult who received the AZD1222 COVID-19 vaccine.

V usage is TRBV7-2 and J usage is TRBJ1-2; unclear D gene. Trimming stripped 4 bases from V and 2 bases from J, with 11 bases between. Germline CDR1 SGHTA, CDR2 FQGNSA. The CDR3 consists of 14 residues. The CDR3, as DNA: TGTGCCAGCAGCTCCGATTTCAGGAACTATGGCTACACCTTC. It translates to CASSSDFRNYGYTF.

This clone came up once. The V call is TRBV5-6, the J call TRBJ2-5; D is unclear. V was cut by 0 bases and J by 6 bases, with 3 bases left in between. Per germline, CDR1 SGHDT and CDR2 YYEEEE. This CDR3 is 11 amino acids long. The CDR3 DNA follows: TGTGCCAGCAGCTTGGGAAAGACCCAGTACTTC. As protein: CASSLGKTQYF.

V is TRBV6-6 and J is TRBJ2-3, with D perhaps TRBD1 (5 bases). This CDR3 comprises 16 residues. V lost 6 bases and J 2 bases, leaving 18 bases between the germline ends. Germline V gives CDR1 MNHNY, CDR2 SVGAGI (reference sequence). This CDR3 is CASSDLDKAATDTQYF. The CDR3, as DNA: TGTGCCAGCAGCGATCTGGACAAGGCTGCCACAGATACGCAGTATTTT.

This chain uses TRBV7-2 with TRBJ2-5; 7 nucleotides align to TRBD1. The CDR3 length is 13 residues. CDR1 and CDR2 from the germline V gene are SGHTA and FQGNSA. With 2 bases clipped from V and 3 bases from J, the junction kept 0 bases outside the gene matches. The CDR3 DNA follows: TGTGCCAGCAGCTTACAGGGGGAAGAGACCCAGTACTTC. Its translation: CASSLQGEETQYF.

The CDR3 is CASSIGPSQPQHF. DNA for the CDR3: TGTGCCAGTAGTATAGGTCCGTCCCAGCCCCAGCATTTT. V usage is TRBV19 and J usage is TRBJ1-5; no firm D call. V was clipped by 1 base and J by 7 bases, with 8 bases between them. The CDR3 is 13 amino acids. The germline gives CDR1 LNHDA, CDR2 SQIVND (reference sequence). The full variable domain, rest sourced from reference TRBV19 and TRBJ1-5, is DGGITQSPKYLFRKEGQNVTLSCEQNLNHDAMYWYRQDPGQGLRLIYYSQIVNDFQKGDIAEGYSVSREKKESFPLTVTSAQKNPTAFYLCASSIGPSQPQHFGDGTRLSIL.

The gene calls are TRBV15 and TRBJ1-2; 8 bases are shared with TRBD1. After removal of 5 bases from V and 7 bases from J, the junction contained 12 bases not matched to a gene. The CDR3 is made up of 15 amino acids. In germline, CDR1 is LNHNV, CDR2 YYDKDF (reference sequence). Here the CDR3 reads CATSFRDRLVGGYTF. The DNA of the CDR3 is TGTGCCACCAGCTTTCGGGACAGGTTAGTCGGTGGCTACACCTTC.

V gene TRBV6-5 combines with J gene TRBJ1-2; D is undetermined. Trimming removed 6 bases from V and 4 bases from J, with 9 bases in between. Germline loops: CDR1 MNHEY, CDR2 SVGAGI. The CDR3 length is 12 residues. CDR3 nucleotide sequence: TGTGCCAGCAGCCCGTTACGCTATGGCTACACCTTC. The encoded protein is CASSPLRYGYTF.